The present TCR beta chain was sequenced within a study of memory CD8 T cells in hepatitis C reinfection (dated by TCRdb to about 2017). For the wider study: Two consecutive HCV infections were spontaneously resolved by three donors, whereas a primary infection was cleared by two donors who then became chronically infected after reinfection. A case counted as HCV reinfection when an HCV RNA test came back positive after two negative tests taken at least 60 days apart. Peak reinfection samples were taken from 3 to 8 weeks after reinfection was detected. Across an HCV reinfection episode in 5 or 6 donors, the study followed the TCR beta repertoire of virus-specific CD8 T cells over time. About 5 reinfection cases with stored pre-reinfection samples were identified between the late 2000s and the early 2010s. In the reinfection study, participants who had previously resolved an HCV infection were followed up every 3 months. Previously published longitudinal data on tetramer+ CD8 T cell frequency were used to select the peak reinfection time point. The research as a whole found: Because only five or six donors were included, definitive conclusions about public clonotypes linked to secondary clearance were beyond the reach of the study.

The cysteine opens and the phenylalanine closes a CDR3 of 14 amino acids. The DNA shown is the 42-base CDR3, in frame from base 1. For CDR1 and CDR2, the germline V gene lists WSHSY and SAAADI. V and J lose 7 bases and 6 bases, and a span of 16 bases separates them. About this clone: This receptor's antigen is unknown. Per-base qualities were not stored, and no clone one base away is much larger.

The method behind the library was the immunoSEQ multiplex PCR assay. Genomic DNA was extracted from sorted cells, and the TCR beta V, D and J regions were sequenced by Adaptive Biotechnologies' automated high-throughput method. A two-step, bias-controlled multiplex PCR was used to amplify CDR3 regions. Amplified TCR beta libraries were sequenced on an Illumina instrument. As for the original processing: Demultiplexed reads were processed to lower amplification and sequencing bias, and the IMGT database was used to assign CDR3 sequences to gene families. ImmunoSEQ software version 2.0 was used to analyze repertoire data. Clonotype lists were filtered to remove out-of-frame sequences as well as sequences containing stop codons in the CDR3. Clonotypes with a frequency below 0.01% were excluded because such low-frequency clonotypes corresponded to less than one cell. Richness was calculated by dividing observed richness by input cell number, and evenness was calculated by dividing Shannon entropy by log observed richness. To measure repertoire diversity and how similar the repertoire was between time points, Simpson diversity and Morisita-Horn overlap indices were applied. Each clonotype was placed into one of four groups: dominant (>1%), sub-dominant (0.5-0.99%), low abundance (0.1-0.49%) or lowest abundance (<0.1%). A germline index was derived by subtracting total nucleotide additions from total CDR3 length and dividing the result by total CDR3 length. This immuneACCESS table, as held by TCRdb, lists in-frame sequences with V and J called but not all clones. Of the missing ones, under half trace to an unresolved V gene in checked studies; the others have no known cause. V and J calls and clone size come straight from that table; D and trimming were deduced from the DNA. The sample table lists around 47,000 clones, around 87% of them with a count of one. Approximately 1.2% of the sample is taken by the ten largest.

This sample's time point label indicates: peak reinfection, 3 to 8 weeks after reinfection detection. The sorted cells were sequenced directly ex vivo, without any in vitro expansion ahead of TCR sequencing. The donors were people who inject drugs and were enrolled in Canada's Montreal Acute Hepatitis C Cohort Study (HEPCO). As controls, total naive CD8 T cells, sorted as viable CD3+ CD8+ CD45RO-, were obtained from a couple of donors at each of the three reinfection time points. Before sorting, cryopreserved peripheral blood mononuclear cells were thawed and used as the source for purifying CD8 T cells. Negative selection with the MACS CD8+ T cell Isolation Kit was used to enrich CD8 T cells. A BD FACSAria II sorter with FACSDiva software was used for cell sorting, and FlowJo was used for data analysis.

The receptor chain draws on TRBV10-2 and TRBJ1-5, with TRBD1 tentatively as D gene (5 bases match). This clonotype was sampled from a man aged 18 to 29 with hepatitis C virus infection. The specimen was naive CD8+ T cells sorted from blood. The cell subset or site label, as the study defines it: total naive CD8+CD45RO- T cells. The sequenced DNA: TGCGCCAGCACCCTCGGGGGGAGGGGTCAGCCCCAGCATTTT. It encodes CASTLGGRGQPQHF.